This T cell receptor beta chain emerged from a study of CD8+ T cells in alopecia areata. Study in general: For 6 to 18 months, tofacitinib was taken, and 6 months off drug followed. Among treated patients, severity was scored by affected scalp area percentage. Study-wide findings and caveats: Numerous clones, expanded in lesions, remained in scalp and blood during tofacitinib. Scalp clonality, along with expanded CD8+ clones among the top 100, was significantly decreased by tofacitinib.

This clone showed up just a few times. Its antigen is still unknown. Within the sample, other DNA sequences also encode this same CDR3. In each case, RNA was isolated and then reverse transcribed into cDNA as the sequencing template. TCRdb's table, derived via immunoSEQ multiplex PCR, lists solely in-frame clones and lacks some. The sample holds about 210,000 clones; approximately 45% are singletons and the top ten take 2% to 3%. Germline V gives CDR1 KGHSH, CDR2 LQKENI. The CDR3 is 13 residues long. V lost 3 bases to trimming and J lost 5 bases, with 10 bases between them. Treatment denoted: oral pan-JAK inhibitor, 5-10 mg twice daily.

The rearrangement uses TRBV18 and TRBJ2-5; D may be TRBD1 (6 bases). Sequenced material: CD4+ T cells sorted from blood, taken around week 36, from a patient treated with tofacitinib. The clonotype comes from a human donor with alopecia areata. CDR3 residues: CASSPNREETQYF. The CDR3 region has the DNA TGTGCCAGCTCACCCAACAGGGAGGAGACCCAGTACTTC.